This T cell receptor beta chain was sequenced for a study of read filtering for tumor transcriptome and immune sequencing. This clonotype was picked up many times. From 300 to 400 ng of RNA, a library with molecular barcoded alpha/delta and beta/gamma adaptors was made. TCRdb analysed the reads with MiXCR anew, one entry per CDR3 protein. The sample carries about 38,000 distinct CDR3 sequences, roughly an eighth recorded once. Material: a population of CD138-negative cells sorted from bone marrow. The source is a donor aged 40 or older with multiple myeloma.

CDR3 sequence: CASSFQRDTDTQYF. The DNA for the CDR3 is TGTGCCAGCAGTTTCCAGCGAGACACAGATACGCAGTATTTT. The chain has TRBV28 and TRBJ2-3; the D is unclear. Germline CDR1 MDHEN, CDR2 SYDVKM. V was cut by 3 bases and J by 2 bases, with 9 bases left in between. The CDR3 spans 14 residues.